What follows is one T cell receptor beta chain and its context. Its target is unknown. It was with a sample-barcoded 5' primer and a J-beta primer mix that a second PCR of roughly 6 to 12 cycles was run. The authors tagged each cDNA molecule using a template-switch adaptor with 12 random nucleotides. TCRdb processed the 5' RACE reads anew with MiXCR; each CDR3 protein has one entry. Of about a million distinct CDR3 sequences in the sample, roughly 50% were seen once. The record originates from a study of blood T cells in healthy people across ages. General study points: Changes seen in expanded clonotypes were possibly confounded by donor CMV status left unknown.

Germline V gene lookup returns CDR1 KGHSH and CDR2 LQKENI. This CDR3 is 16 amino acids long. After removal of 4 bases from V and 5 bases from J, the junction contained 12 bases not matched to a gene. Researchers report isolating at least 6 million PBMCs per sample. This TCR derives from a man between 25 and 39 years old in good health. The specimen sequenced was blood. V and J are TRBV18 and TRBJ2-3, with 7 positions matching TRBD1. CDR3 loop: CASSLRPGQPQDTQYF. The CDR3 nucleotides read TGTGCCAGCTCACTACGACCGGGACAGCCTCAAGATACGCAGTATTTT.